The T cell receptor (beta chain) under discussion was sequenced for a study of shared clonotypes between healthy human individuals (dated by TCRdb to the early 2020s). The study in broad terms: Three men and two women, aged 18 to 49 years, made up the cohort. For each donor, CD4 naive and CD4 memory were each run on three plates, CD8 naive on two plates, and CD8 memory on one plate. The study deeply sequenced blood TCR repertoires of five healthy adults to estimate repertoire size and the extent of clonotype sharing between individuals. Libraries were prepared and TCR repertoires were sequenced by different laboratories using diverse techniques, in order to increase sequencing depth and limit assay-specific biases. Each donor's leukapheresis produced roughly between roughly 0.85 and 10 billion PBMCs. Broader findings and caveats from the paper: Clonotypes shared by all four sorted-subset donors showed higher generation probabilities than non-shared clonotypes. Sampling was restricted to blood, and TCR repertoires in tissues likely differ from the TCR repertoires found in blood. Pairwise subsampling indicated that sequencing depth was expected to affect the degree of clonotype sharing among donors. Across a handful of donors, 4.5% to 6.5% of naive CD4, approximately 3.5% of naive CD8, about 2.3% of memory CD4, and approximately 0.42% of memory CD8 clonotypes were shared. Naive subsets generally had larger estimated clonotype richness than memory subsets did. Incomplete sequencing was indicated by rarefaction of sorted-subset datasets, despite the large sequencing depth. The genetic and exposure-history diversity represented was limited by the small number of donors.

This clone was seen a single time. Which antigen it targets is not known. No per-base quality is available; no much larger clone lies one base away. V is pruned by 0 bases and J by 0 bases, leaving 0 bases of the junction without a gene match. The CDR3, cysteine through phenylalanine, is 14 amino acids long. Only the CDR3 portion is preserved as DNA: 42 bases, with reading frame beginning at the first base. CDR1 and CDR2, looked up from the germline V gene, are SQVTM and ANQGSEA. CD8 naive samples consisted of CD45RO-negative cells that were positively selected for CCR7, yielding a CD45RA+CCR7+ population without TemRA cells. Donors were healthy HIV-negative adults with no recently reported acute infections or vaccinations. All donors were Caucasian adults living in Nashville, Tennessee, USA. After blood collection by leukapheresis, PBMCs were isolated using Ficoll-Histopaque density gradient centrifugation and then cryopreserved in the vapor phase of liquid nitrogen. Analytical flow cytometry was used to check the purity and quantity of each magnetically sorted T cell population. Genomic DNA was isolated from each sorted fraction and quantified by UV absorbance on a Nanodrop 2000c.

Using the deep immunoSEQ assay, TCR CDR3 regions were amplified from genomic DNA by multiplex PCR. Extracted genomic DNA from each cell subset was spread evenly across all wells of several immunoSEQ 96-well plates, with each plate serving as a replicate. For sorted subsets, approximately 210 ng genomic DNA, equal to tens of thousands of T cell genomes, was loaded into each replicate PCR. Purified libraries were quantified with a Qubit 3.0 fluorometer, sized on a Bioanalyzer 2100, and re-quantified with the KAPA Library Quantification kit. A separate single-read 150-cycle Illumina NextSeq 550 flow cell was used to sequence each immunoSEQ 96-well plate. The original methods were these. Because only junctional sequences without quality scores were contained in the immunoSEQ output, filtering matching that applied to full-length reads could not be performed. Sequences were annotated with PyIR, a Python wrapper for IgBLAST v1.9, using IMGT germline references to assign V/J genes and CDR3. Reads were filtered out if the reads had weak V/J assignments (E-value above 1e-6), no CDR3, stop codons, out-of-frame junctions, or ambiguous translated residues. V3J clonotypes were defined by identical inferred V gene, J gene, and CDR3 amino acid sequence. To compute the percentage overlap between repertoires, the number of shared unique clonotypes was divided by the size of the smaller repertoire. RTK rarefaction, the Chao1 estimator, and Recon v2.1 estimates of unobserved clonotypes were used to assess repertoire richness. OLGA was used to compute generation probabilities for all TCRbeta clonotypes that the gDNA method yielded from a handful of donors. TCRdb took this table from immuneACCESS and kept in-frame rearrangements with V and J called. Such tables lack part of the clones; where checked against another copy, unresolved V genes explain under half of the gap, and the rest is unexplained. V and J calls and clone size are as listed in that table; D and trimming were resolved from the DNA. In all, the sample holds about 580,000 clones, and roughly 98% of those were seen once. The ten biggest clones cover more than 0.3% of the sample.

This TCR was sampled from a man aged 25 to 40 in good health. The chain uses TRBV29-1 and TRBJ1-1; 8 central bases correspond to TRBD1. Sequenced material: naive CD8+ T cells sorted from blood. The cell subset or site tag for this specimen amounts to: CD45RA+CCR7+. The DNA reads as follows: TGCAGCGTTGAAGAGGGACAGGTGAACACTGAAGCTTTCTTT. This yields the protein CSVEEGQVNTEAFF.